This is a list of T cell receptor beta chains from one sample in a study of Ad26.COV2.S vaccination and SARS-CoV-2 variants. Profiled with immunoSEQ multiplex PCR; TCRdb holds only in-frame clones, not every one. The sample carries a few hundred thousand clones, 75% to 95% recorded once. The source was peripheral blood, collected in a trial of Ad26.COV2.S vaccine versus placebo. All receptors come from a person between 18 and 60 years old who received the Ad26.COV2.S COVID-19 vaccine or a placebo. The CDR3 runs from the conserved cysteine through the conserved F or W. D genes are given only for firm matches. Rows may omit the clone size; those that give it use once, few, many or a size class.

j_call	clone_size	d_call	v_call	cdr3_nt	cdr3_aa
TRBJ2-5	NA	NA	TRBV30	TGTGCCTGGAGCTTACAAGAGACCCAGTACTTC	CAWSLQETQYF
TRBJ2-5	NA	TRBD2	TRBV11-2	TGTGCCAGCAGCACACCGGGACTAGCGGGATCCCACCGAGAGACCCAGTACTTC	CASSTPGLAGSHRETQYF
TRBJ2-1	NA	NA	TRBV19	TGTGCCAGTAGTATACGTGCGGCAGGTAGCTCCTACAATGAGCAGTTCTTC	CASSIRAAGSSYNEQFF
TRBJ2-1	NA	TRBD2	TRBV5-4	TGTGCCAGCAGCCCGGGACTAGCGGGAAGGAATGAGCAGTTCTTC	CASSPGLAGRNEQFF
TRBJ2-3	NA	NA	TRBV6-5	TGTGCCAGCAGTTACTCGGGAGCCAGCACAGATACGCAGTATTTT	CASSYSGASTDTQYF
TRBJ2-3	NA	NA	TRBV19	TGTGCCAGTAGTATCCCCATAGCGGAACCCTTCACAGATACGCAGTATTTT	CASSIPIAEPFTDTQYF
TRBJ2-4	NA	TRBD2	TRBV19	TGTGCCAGTAGTCCGCGGGGGGACATTCAGTACTTC	CASSPRGDIQYF
TRBJ2-3	NA	NA	TRBV5-4	TGTGCCAGCAGCTTCCTAGATACGCAGTATTTT	CASSFLDTQYF
TRBJ1-5	NA	TRBD1	TRBV6-6	TGTGCCAGCCGACCCGGACAGGGTGGCAATCAGCCCCAGCATTTT	CASRPGQGGNQPQHF
TRBJ1-1	NA	TRBD1	TRBV29-1	TGCAGCGTCTTACGGCAGGGGGTCTACACTGAAGCTTTCTTT	CSVLRQGVYTEAFF
TRBJ2-1	few	TRBD2	TRBV6-5	TGTGCCAGCAGTCTGCGGACTAGCGGGACGAATGAGCAGTTCTTC	CASSLRTSGTNEQFF
TRBJ2-2	NA	NA	TRBV7-8	TGTGCCAGCAGCTTGACAAGTCCCGGGGAGCTGTTTTTT	CASSLTSPGELFF
TRBJ1-1	NA	NA	TRBV10-3	TGTGCCATCAGCGGGACGGGGAACACTGAAGCTTTCTTT	CAISGTGNTEAFF
TRBJ2-7	NA	NA	TRBV19	TGTGCCAGTAGTATAGGGAGCGTCGCTCGAACCTACGAGCAGTACTTC	CASSIGSVARTYEQYF
TRBJ2-7	NA	TRBD2	TRBV10-3	TGTGCCATCAGTCAGGCTAGCGGTCCCTACGAGCAGTACTTC	CAISQASGPYEQYF
TRBJ1-2	once	NA	TRBV7-2	TGTGCCAGCAGCTTAGGTGTCGAGACATCCTATGGCTACACCTTC	CASSLGVETSYGYTF
TRBJ2-1	NA	TRBD2	TRBV4-3	TGCGCCAGCAGCCTAAGCCGGCTAGCGGGAGTCTATGAGCAGTTCTTC	CASSLSRLAGVYEQFF
TRBJ2-7	NA	TRBD2	TRBV28	TGTGCCAGCAGTGATTCGGCTAGCGGGAGTTATTACGAGCAGTACTTC	CASSDSASGSYYEQYF
TRBJ2-2	NA	NA	TRBV9	TGTGCCAGCAGCGTAGGGCTGCAATTTAACACCGGGGAGCTGTTTTTT	CASSVGLQFNTGELFF
TRBJ2-7	NA	NA	TRBV10-2	TGCGCCAGCAGTGAGTTAGGACCCGGTCGGTGGGAGCAGTACTTC	CASSELGPGRWEQYF
TRBJ2-1	NA	NA	TRBV5-4	TGTGCCAGCAGCTTCAGGGGAGGCGAAAATGAGCAGTTCTTC	CASSFRGGENEQFF
TRBJ2-1	NA	TRBD2	TRBV2	TGTGCCAGCAAAGTCGAGGCGGGAGACACCTACAATGAGCAGTTCTTC	CASKVEAGDTYNEQFF
TRBJ2-7	NA	NA	TRBV4-2	TGTGCCAGCAGCCAAGATCAGGACTCTTCCTACGAGCAGTACTTC	CASSQDQDSSYEQYF
TRBJ2-1	NA	NA	TRBV9	TGTGCCAGCAGCGAGGGGGGAGCGGGCTACAATGAGCAGTTCTTC	CASSEGGAGYNEQFF
TRBJ1-1	NA	TRBD1	TRBV5-4	TGTGCCAGCAGCCTCAGACAGGGGGGACTTGTTGAGACTGAAGCTTTCTTT	CASSLRQGGLVETEAFF
TRBJ1-1	NA	NA	TRBV28	TGTGCCAGCAGTTTAGGGGTCACTGAAGCTTTCTTT	CASSLGVTEAFF
TRBJ2-2	NA	TRBD1	TRBV28	TGTGCCAGCAGCCCTACCGGGACAGCGAACACCGGGGAGCTGTTTTTT	CASSPTGTANTGELFF
TRBJ2-2	NA	NA	TRBV7-9	TGTGCCAGCAGCTTAGGCGCTGGACTTACAACCGGGGAGCTGTTTTTT	CASSLGAGLTTGELFF
TRBJ1-4	NA	TRBD1	TRBV5-1	TGCGCCAGCAGCTTGGGTGCGGACAGGGATCTGTTTTTT	CASSLGADRDLFF
TRBJ1-5	few	TRBD1	TRBV28	TGTGCCAGCAGAATGACAGGGTCTTACAATCAGCCCCAGCATTTT	CASRMTGSYNQPQHF
TRBJ1-4	NA	TRBD1	TRBV28	TGTGCCAGCATTGGGGACAGAACTAATGAAAAACTGTTTTTT	CASIGDRTNEKLFF
TRBJ2-1	NA	NA	TRBV18	TGTGCCAGCTCACCACCTTGGGCGTCAGGCTACAATGAGCAGTTCTTC	CASSPPWASGYNEQFF
TRBJ2-7	NA	TRBD1	TRBV10-3	TGTGCCATCAGTCCGGGACAGGAGTCCTACGAGCAGTACTTC	CAISPGQESYEQYF
TRBJ1-2	NA	NA	TRBV30	TGTGCCTGGAGTGTAGGTCAGATTATTACCTTC	CAWSVGQIITF
TRBJ1-5	NA	TRBD1	TRBV27	TGTGCCAGCAGTTTATCGGGACAGGGGGACAATCAGCCCCAGCATTTT	CASSLSGQGDNQPQHF
TRBJ2-5	NA	NA	TRBV6-5	TGTGCCAGCAGTTACTCGCTGTCCGGGGAAGAGACCCAGTACTTC	CASSYSLSGEETQYF
TRBJ1-1	NA	NA	TRBV30	TGTGCCTGGAGTCGAATTGCCCCAACAAGGGTGAGAAACACTGAAGCTTTCTTT	CAWSRIAPTRVRNTEAFF
TRBJ2-1	NA	TRBD2	TRBV5-1	TGCGCCAGCCACCTACTAGCGGGAGTTGTTAATGAGCAGTTCTTC	CASHLLAGVVNEQFF
TRBJ2-3	few	NA	TRBV15	TGTGCCACCAGCAGGGGGCCAGATACGCAGTATTTT	CATSRGPDTQYF
TRBJ2-1	NA	TRBD2	TRBV3-1/TRBV3-2	TGTGCCAGCAGCCAAGGTCCAGCGGGAGCAGATGAGCAGTTCTTC	CASSQGPAGADEQFF
TRBJ2-1	NA	NA	TRBV10-2	TGCGCCAGCCTGGAGCTTTCTGAGCAGTTCTTC	CASLELSEQFF
TRBJ2-3	NA	NA	TRBV23-1	TGCGCCAGTCCTGGCACCACCCTAGGTCTCACAGATACGCAGTATTTT	CASPGTTLGLTDTQYF
TRBJ2-7	NA	NA	TRBV18	TGTGCCAGCTCAGACAGCTCCTACGAGCAGTACTTC	CASSDSSYEQYF
TRBJ2-3	NA	TRBD2	TRBV7-8	TGTGCCAGCAGCTTACGCCGGGGACTATCTAGCACAGATACGCAGTATTTT	CASSLRRGLSSTDTQYF
TRBJ1-5	NA	NA	TRBV5-1	TGCGCCAGCAGCTTGGGGGGGATCGATCAGCCCCAGCATTTT	CASSLGGIDQPQHF
TRBJ2-2	NA	NA	TRBV5-1	TGCGCCAGCAGCTTGGTACAGGGGAACACCGGGGAGCTGTTTTTT	CASSLVQGNTGELFF
TRBJ1-4	once	NA	TRBV28	TGTGCCAGCATGGCGGGGGACAAGGGGAAACTGTTTTTT	CASMAGDKGKLFF
TRBJ2-1	NA	TRBD1	TRBV28	TGTGCCAGCAGGACAGGGGGGACAGGCCATCAGATCTTC	CASRTGGTGHQIF
TRBJ1-2	NA	NA	TRBV18	TGTGCCAGCTCAAGTCCGGGACAAGGCAGCTATGGCTACACCTTC	CASSSPGQGSYGYTF
TRBJ1-1	NA	NA	TRBV4-3	TGCGCCAGCAGCCAAAGCACAGGAGGAGCTTTCTTT	CASSQSTGGAFF
TRBJ2-1	NA	TRBD2	TRBV11-2	TGTGCCAGCAGCTTAACCGCTAGCGGATACAATGAGCAGTTCTTC	CASSLTASGYNEQFF